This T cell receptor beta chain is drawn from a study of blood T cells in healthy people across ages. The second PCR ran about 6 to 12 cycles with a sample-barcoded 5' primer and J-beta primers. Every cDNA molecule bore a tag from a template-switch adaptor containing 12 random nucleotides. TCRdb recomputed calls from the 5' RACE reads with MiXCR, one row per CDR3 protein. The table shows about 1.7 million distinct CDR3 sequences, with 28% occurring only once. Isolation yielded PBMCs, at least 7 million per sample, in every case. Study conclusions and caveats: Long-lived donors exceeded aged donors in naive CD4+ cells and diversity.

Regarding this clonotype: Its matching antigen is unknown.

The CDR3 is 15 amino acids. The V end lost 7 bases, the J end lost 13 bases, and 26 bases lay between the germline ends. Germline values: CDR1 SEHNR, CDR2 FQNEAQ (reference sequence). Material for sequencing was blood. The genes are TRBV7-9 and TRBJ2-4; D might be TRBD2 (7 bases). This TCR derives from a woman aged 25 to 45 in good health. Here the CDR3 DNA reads TGTGCCAGCACCACGGTTAGGGGGAGGGACAATGAGCAGTACTTC. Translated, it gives CASTTVRGRDNEQYF.